The 15 T cell receptor beta chains presented below share a single source sample, sequenced in a study of blood T cells in healthy people across ages (dated by TCRdb to between 2015 and 2016). Library preparation employed 5' RACE. Sequencing took place on an Illumina HiSeq 2500. A second PCR of about 6 to 12 cycles was run with a J-beta primer mix and a sample-barcoded 5' primer. The public sequencing data were trimmed at Q25 with fastp and processed into clonotypes with MiXCR by TCRdb, which kept only in-frame beta chains. Each CDR3 protein appears once, grouped with its most common genes and DNA. The sample data list about a million distinct CDR3 sequences, and about 53% of these were observed just once. 20% to 25% of the sample is in the top ten clones. The sample consisted of blood. The receptors shown here come from a woman aged 55-69 years in good health.

CDR3 loop: CASSLVVLAGDTDTQYF. The CDR3 DNA reads as TGTGCCAGCAGCTTAGTGGTCCTAGCGGGAGACACAGATACGCAGTATTTT. The chain joins TRBV7-2 to TRBJ2-3; the match to TRBD2 covers 10 bases. CDR3 length: 17 residues. After removal of 1 base from V and 2 bases from J, the junction contained 6 bases not matched to a gene. Looked up from germline, CDR1 is SGHTA and CDR2 is FQGNSA.

The genes are TRBV7-2 and TRBJ2-1; TRBD2 agrees at 13 bases. Germline-derived CDR1 and CDR2 are SGHTA and FQGNSA. The CDR3 runs to 14 residues. V shed 7 bases, J shed 15 bases, and the junction held 12 bases outside the gene matches. CDR3 nucleotides: TGTGCCAGCAACCCCGGGACTAGCGGGACCGTGGGGTTCTTC. It is translated as CASNPGTSGTVGFF. The complete variable domain, with remaining parts taken from reference TRBV7-2 and TRBJ2-1, reads GAGVSQSPSNKVTEKGKDVELRCDPISGHTALYWYRQSLGQGLEFLIYFQGNSAPDKSGLPSDRFSAERTGGSVSTLTIQRTQQEDSAVYLCASNPGTSGTVGFFGPGTRLTVL.

This sequence joins TRBV3-1 and TRBJ2-2, with D perhaps TRBD2 (6 bases). With 3 bases removed from V and 3 bases from J, the gap between germline ends came to 11 bases. Germline assignment: CDR1 LGHDT and CDR2 YNNKEL (reference sequence). The CDR3 is made up of 15 amino acids. The CDR3, as DNA: TGTGCCAGCAGCCAGGGCGGGACTGACACCGGGGAGCTGTTTTTT. Its translation: CASSQGGTDTGELFF.

This chain links TRBV29-1 with TRBJ2-1; D could derive from TRBD1 or TRBD2 (6 bases each). Per germline, CDR1 SQVTM and CDR2 ANQGSEA. This CDR3 comprises 15 residues. Trimming removed 4 bases at V and 3 bases at J, with 16 bases between. CDR3 in amino acids: CSVGGATRLYNEQFF. CDR3 DNA: TGCAGCGTTGGGGGGGCCACCCGGCTCTACAATGAGCAGTTCTTC.

The chain recombines TRBV5-1 with TRBJ2-1; D might be TRBD1 or TRBD2, each matching 5 bases. CDR1 SGHRS and CDR2 YFSETQ come from the germline V gene. The CDR3 has 14 amino acids. V was clipped by 6 bases and J by 2 bases, with 12 bases between them. Written as DNA, the CDR3 is TGCGCCAGCATGGGGGACCAGGCCTACAATGAGCAGTTCTTC. This translates into CASMGDQAYNEQFF. Variable domain in full (rest from reference TRBV5-1 and TRBJ2-1): KAGVTQTPRYLIKTRGQQVTLSCSPISGHRSVSWYQQTPGQGLQFLFEYFSETQRNKGNFPGRFSGRQFSNSRSEMNVSTLELGDSALYLCASMGDQAYNEQFFGPGTRLTVL.

The chain is built from TRBV20-1 and TRBJ2-1; 10 bases align to TRBD2. Germline loops: CDR1 DFQATT, CDR2 SNEGSKA (reference sequence). The CDR3 length is 15 residues. CDR3 amino acids: CSANGLAAFYNEQFF. CDR3 coding DNA: TGCAGCGCCAACGGACTAGCGGCCTTCTACAATGAGCAGTTCTTC.

This clonotype has a handful of counts. The gene calls are TRBV4-1 and TRBJ2-1; TRBD2 matches at 16 bases. From germline, CDR1 is MGHRA and CDR2 YSYEKL. V trimming: 3 bases; J trimming: 2 bases; junction bases outside the gene matches: 10. This CDR3 comprises 20 residues. DNA of the CDR3: TGCGCCAGCAGCCATCTAGCCGGGACTAGCGGGAGGGGCGCCTACAATGAGCAGTTCTTC. Amino acid sequence: CASSHLAGTSGRGAYNEQFF.

The chain is built from TRBV5-6 and TRBJ2-1, with D hard to call. V lost 5 bases and J 9 bases, leaving 15 bases between the germline ends. Germline lookup yields CDR1 SGHDT and CDR2 YYEEEE. The CDR3 extends over 13 amino acids. The CDR3 DNA reads as TGTGCCAGCAGGTTTGTGGGCTATGGTGAGCAGTTCTTC. Translation gives CASRFVGYGEQFF.

V usage is TRBV18 and J usage is TRBJ1-5, with 11 positions matching TRBD1. The ends lost 6 bases at V and 4 bases at J; junction bases unmatched: 8. Germline CDR1 and CDR2: KGHSH and LQKENI. The CDR3 is made up of 16 amino acids. The CDR3 DNA is TGTGCCAGCTCCCTTGGTGGGACAGGGGGAAATCAGCCCCAGCATTTT. Translation gives CASSLGGTGGNQPQHF.

The rearrangement links TRBV12-3 or TRBV12-4 to TRBJ1-5; D is undetermined. The CDR3 contains 11 residues. Trimming stripped 5 bases from V and 4 bases from J, with 3 bases between. CDR3 region: CASSVNQPQHF. In DNA, the CDR3 is TGTGCCAGCAGTGTAAATCAGCCCCAGCATTTT.

The gene calls are TRBV18 and TRBJ1-6, with D uncertain. CDR3 length equals 12 residues. The V gene lost 1 base and the J gene lost 7 bases, with 2 bases spanning the gap. The germline V gene encodes CDR1 KGHSH and CDR2 LQKENI. In DNA, the CDR3 is TGTGCCAGCTCACCACAGAATTCACCCCTCCACTTT. Its protein is CASSPQNSPLHF.

The V call is TRBV4-1, the J call TRBJ1-2; TRBD1 is a possible D gene (6 bases). Germline V CDR1 and CDR2: MGHRA, YSYEKL. Trimming removed 0 bases from V and 6 bases from J, with 17 bases in between. The CDR3 extends over 16 amino acids. The CDR3 nucleotides are TGCGCCAGCAGCCAAGATCCTTTGGGGGGCGGCGATGGCTACACCTTC. This translates into CASSQDPLGGGDGYTF.

The chain carries TRBV4-2 and TRBJ2-3; 11 bases are a match to TRBD2. Germline V gene data show CDR1 as LGHNA and CDR2 as YNFKEQ. This CDR3 is 19 amino acids long. With 1 base clipped from V and 6 bases from J, the junction kept 15 bases outside the gene matches. The chain's CDR3 is CASSQVGGASGRRRDTQYF. The DNA for the CDR3 is TGTGCCAGCAGCCAAGTAGGTGGGGCTAGCGGGAGGCGTAGGGATACGCAGTATTTT.

The CDR3 DNA follows: TGTGCCAGCGGCTCAACTCGCCGGGGTCCCTACGAGCAGTACTTC. Protein product: CASGSTRRGPYEQYF. V is TRBV7-2 and J is TRBJ2-4; D perhaps matches TRBD2 (5 bases). The J call may be incorrect, as the DNA end agrees better with TRBJ2-7. Germline lookup yields CDR1 SGHTA and CDR2 FQGNSA. CDR3 length equals 15 residues.

The chain combines TRBV6-1 with TRBJ1-6, with 7 bases identical to TRBD1. The CDR3 has 13 amino acids. From germline, CDR1 is MNHNS and CDR2 SASEGT. Trimming at V came to 9 bases and at J to 10 bases, leaving 9 bases not matched to a gene. The CDR3 loop is CASETGNSSPLHF. In nucleotides, the CDR3 is TGTGCCAGTGAGACAGGGAACTCCTCACCCCTCCACTTT.